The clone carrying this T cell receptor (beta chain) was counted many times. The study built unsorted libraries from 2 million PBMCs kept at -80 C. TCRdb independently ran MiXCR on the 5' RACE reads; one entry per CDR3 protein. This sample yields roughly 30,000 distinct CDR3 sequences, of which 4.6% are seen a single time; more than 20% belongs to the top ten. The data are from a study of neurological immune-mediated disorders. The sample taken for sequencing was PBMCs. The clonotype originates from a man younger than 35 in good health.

The CDR3: CASSLNTEAFF. CDR3 in DNA: TGTGCCAGCTCCTTAAACACTGAAGCTTTCTTT. This chain uses TRBV25-1 with TRBJ1-1; D not certain. Per germline, CDR1 MGHDK and CDR2 SYGVNS. This CDR3 contains 11 residues. V was clipped by 8 bases and J by 2 bases, with 6 bases between them.